The 4 T cell receptor beta chains below were found in one sample sequenced in a study of OX40 agonist ivuxolimab in advanced cancers. The method was immunoSEQ multiplex PCR; TCRdb's version includes in-frame clones alone and lacks a portion of them. The sample includes about 68,000 clones, 84% seen only once; the top ten take roughly 1.6%. Sequenced material: CD4+ or CD8+ T cells sorted from blood, taken in a trial of the OX40 agonist ivuxolimab. The receptors shown here come from an adult with an advanced solid tumor such as melanoma, head and neck, liver or kidney cancer.

This sequence joins TRBV7-3 and TRBJ2-2, with 7 positions matching TRBD1. The J segment lost 5 bases and the V segment lost 5 bases, leaving 2 bases of the junction unmatched. This CDR3 spans 13 amino acids. Germline V CDR1 and CDR2: SGHTA, FQGTGA. The CDR3 bases are TGTGCCAGCAGCCAACAGGGGACCGGGGAGCTGTTTTTT. Translating gives CASSQQGTGELFF.

The rearrangement links TRBV30 to TRBJ1-2; D ambiguous. Germline values: CDR1 GTSNPN, CDR2 SVGIG (reference sequence). Between the trimmed V and J ends, which lost 2 bases and 8 bases, there was a span of 9 bases. The CDR3 is 11 residues long. CDR3 in DNA: TGTGCCTGGAGTTTTTTAGAGGGCTACACCTTC. Its protein is CAWSFLEGYTF.

V is TRBV27 and J is TRBJ2-6; D call uncertain. The length of the CDR3 is 16 residues. Germline loops: CDR1 MNHEY, CDR2 SMNVEV (reference sequence). The V gene lost 2 bases and the J gene lost 2 bases, with 10 bases spanning the gap. For the CDR3, the DNA is TGTGCCAGCAGTTTAGGTGTCCTCCCTGGGGCCAACGTCCTGACTTTC. It is translated as CASSLGVLPGANVLTF.

In its sample, this clone was seen once. The chain carries TRBV18 and TRBJ2-7, with D possibly TRBD1 on 6 matching bases. From germline, CDR1 is KGHSH and CDR2 LQKENI. The CDR3 has 14 residues. The V end lost 3 bases, the J end lost 0 bases, and 9 bases lay between the germline ends. The DNA for the CDR3 is TGTGCCAGCTCACCCCAGGGGTTCTCCTACGAGCAGTACTTC. Translated, it gives CASSPQGFSYEQYF.